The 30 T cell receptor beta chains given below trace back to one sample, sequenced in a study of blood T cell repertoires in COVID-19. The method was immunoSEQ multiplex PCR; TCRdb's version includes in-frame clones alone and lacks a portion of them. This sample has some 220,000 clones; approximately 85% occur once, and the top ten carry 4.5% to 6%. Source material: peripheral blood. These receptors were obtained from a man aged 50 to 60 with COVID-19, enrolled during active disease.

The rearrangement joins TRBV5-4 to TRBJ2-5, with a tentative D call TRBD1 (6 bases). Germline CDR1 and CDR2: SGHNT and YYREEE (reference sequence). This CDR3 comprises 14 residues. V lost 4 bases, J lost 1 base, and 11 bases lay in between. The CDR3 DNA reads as TGTGCCAGCAGCACTGGACAGAGCCAAGAGACCCAGTACTTC. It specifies CASSTGQSQETQYF.

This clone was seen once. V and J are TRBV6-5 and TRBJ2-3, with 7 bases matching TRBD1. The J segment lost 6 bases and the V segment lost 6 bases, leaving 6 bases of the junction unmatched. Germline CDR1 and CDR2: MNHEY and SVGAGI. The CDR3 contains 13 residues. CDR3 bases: TGTGCCAGCAGGAGGGACAGTCAGGATACGCAGTATTTT. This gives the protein CASRRDSQDTQYF.

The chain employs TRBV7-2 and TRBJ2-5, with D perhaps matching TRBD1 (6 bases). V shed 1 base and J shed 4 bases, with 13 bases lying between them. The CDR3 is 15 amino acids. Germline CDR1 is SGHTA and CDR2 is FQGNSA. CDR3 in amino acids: CASSLVGTRRETQYF. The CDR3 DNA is TGTGCCAGCAGCTTAGTAGGGACACGAAGAGAGACCCAGTACTTC.

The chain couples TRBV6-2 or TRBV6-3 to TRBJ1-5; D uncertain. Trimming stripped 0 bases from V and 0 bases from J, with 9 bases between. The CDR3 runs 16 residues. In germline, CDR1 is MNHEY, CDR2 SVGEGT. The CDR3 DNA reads TGTGCCAGCAGTTACTCTTGGAGTTATAGCAATCAGCCCCAGCATTTT. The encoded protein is CASSYSWSYSNQPQHF.

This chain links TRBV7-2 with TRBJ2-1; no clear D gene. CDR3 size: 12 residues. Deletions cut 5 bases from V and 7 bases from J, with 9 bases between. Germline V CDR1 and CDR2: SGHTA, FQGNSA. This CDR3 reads CASSGLSNEQFF. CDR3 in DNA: TGTGCCAGCAGCGGGCTCTCGAATGAGCAGTTCTTC.

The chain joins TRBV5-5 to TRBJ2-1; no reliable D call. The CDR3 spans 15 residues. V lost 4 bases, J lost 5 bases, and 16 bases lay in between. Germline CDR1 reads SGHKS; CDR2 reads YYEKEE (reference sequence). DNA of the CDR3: TGTGCCAGCAGCCCCCGTGTTAGCCTTAACAATGAGCAGTTCTTC. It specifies CASSPRVSLNNEQFF.

In DNA form, the CDR3 reads TGTGCCAGCAGTGAAGCGGAGGACTCCGCGGAGAACACTGAAGCTTTCTTT. Protein product: CASSEAEDSAENTEAFF. The chain couples TRBV2 to TRBJ1-1; D is ambiguous. With 0 bases removed from V and 1 base from J, the gap between germline ends came to 15 bases. Germline loops: CDR1 SNHLY, CDR2 FYNNEI. This CDR3 has 17 residues.

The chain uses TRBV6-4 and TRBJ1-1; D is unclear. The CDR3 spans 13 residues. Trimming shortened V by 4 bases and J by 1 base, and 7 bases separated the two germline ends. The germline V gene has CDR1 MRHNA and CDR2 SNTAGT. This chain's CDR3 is CASSVASNTEAFF. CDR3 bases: TGTGCCAGCAGTGTGGCATCGAACACTGAAGCTTTCTTT.

The CDR3 coding sequence is TGTGCCTGGAGTGTCAAGAGGACAGATCAAGAGACCCAGTACTTC. This encodes CAWSVKRTDQETQYF. The gene calls are TRBV30 and TRBJ2-5; D is possibly TRBD1 (6 bases). This CDR3 region has 15 residues. Trimming cost V 0 bases and J 2 bases, with 13 bases left between them. Germline V gives CDR1 GTSNPN, CDR2 SVGIG (reference sequence).

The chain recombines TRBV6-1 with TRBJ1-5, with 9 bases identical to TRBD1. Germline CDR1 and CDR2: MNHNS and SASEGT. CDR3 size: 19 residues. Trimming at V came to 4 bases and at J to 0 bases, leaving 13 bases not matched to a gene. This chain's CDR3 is CASSGEVTGGLYSNQPQHF. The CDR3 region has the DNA TGTGCCAGCAGTGGAGAGGTAACAGGGGGCCTATATAGCAATCAGCCCCAGCATTTT.

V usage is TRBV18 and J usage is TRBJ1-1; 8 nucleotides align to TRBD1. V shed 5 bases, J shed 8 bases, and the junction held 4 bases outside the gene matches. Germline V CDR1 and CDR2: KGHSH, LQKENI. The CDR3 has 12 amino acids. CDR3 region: CASSVRDREAFF. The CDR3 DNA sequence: TGTGCCAGCTCAGTCCGGGACAGGGAAGCTTTCTTT.

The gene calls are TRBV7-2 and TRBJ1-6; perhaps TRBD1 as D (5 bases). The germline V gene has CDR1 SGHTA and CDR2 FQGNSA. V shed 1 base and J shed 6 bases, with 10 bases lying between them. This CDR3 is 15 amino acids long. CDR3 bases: TGTGCCAGCAGCTTAGTTGACAGAACTAATTCACCCCTCCACTTT. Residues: CASSLVDRTNSPLHF.

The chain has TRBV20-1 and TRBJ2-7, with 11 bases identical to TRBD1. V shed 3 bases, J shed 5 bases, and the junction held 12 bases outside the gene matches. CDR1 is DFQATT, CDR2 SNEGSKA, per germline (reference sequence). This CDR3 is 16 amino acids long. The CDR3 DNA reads TGCAGTGCTAGTCAGGGGTGGGGACAGGGGGAAGACGAGCAGTACTTC. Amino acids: CSASQGWGQGEDEQYF.

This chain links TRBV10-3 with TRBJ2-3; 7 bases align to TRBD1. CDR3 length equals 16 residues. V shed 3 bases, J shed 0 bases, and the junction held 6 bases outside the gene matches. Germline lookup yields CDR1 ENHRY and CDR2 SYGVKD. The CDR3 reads CAISDRTGPSTDTQYF. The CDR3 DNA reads TGTGCCATCAGTGACAGGACAGGACCCAGCACAGATACGCAGTATTTT.

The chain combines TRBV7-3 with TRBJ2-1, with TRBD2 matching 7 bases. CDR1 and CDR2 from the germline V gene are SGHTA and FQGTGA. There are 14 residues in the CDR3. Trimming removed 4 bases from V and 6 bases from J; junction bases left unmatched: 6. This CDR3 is CASSSPRTSNEQFF. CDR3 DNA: TGTGCCAGCAGCTCCCCCCGGACTAGCAATGAGCAGTTCTTC.

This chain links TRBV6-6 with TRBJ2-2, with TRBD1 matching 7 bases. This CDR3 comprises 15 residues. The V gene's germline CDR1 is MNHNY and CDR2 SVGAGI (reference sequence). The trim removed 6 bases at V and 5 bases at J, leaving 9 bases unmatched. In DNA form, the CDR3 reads TGTGCCAGCAGGTTGGGACAGACAAGGACCGGGGAGCTGTTTTTT. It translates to CASRLGQTRTGELFF.

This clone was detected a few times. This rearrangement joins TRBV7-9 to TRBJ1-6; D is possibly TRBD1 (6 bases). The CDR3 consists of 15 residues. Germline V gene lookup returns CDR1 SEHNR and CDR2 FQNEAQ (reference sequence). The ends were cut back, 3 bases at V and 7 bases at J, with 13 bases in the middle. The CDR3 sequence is CASSLEQGGNSPLHF. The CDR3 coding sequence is TGTGCCAGCAGCTTGGAACAGGGTGGGAATTCACCCCTCCACTTT.

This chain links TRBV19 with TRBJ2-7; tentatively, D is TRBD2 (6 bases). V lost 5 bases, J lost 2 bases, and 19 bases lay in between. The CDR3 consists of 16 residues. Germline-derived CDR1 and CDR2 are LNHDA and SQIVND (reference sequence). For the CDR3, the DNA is TGTGCCAGTAGTGCGCTACCGGGACTTGCTACCTACGAGCAGTACTTC. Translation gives CASSALPGLATYEQYF.

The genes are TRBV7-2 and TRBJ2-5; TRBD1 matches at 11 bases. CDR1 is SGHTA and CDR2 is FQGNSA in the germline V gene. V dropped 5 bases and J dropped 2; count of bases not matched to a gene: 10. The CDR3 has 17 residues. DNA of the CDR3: TGTGCCAGCAGCGTGGGACAGGGGGGGAAAGGGCAAGAGACCCAGTACTTC. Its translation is CASSVGQGGKGQETQYF. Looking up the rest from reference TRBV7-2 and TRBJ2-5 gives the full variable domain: GAGVSQSPSNKVTEKGKDVELRCDPISGHTALYWYRQSLGQGLEFLIYFQGNSAPDKSGLPSDRFSAERTGGSVSTLTIQRTQQEDSAVYLCASSVGQGGKGQETQYFGPGTRLLVL.

The CDR3 nucleotides read TGTGCCAGCACCGGGTCCAGTAGCTCTGGGGCCAACGTCCTGACTTTC. Translating gives CASTGSSSSGANVLTF. The rearrangement uses TRBV2 and TRBJ2-6; D uncertain. CDR1 is SNHLY, CDR2 FYNNEI, per germline. V was pared by 7 bases and J by 0 bases, with 13 bases between. This CDR3 contains 16 residues.

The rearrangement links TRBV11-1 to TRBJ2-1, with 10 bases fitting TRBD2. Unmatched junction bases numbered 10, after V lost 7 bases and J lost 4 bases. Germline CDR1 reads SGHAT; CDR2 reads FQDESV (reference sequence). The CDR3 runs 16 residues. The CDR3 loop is CASKNSGGMAYNEQFF. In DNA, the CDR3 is TGTGCCAGCAAGAATAGCGGGGGGATGGCATACAATGAGCAGTTCTTC.

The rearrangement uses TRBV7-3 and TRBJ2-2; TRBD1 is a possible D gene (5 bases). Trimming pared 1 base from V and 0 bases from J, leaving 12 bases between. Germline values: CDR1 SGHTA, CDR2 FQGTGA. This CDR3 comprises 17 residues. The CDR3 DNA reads TGTGCCAGCAGCTTAAGGTTACAGGCCTCGAACACCGGGGAGCTGTTTTTT. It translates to CASSLRLQASNTGELFF.

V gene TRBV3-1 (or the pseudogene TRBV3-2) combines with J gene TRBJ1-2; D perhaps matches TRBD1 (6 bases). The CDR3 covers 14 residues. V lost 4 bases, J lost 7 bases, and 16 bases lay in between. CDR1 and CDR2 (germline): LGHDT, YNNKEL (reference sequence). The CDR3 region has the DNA TGTGCCAGCAGCCCTTTCCAGGGGTCTGCTGGCTACACCTTC. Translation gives CASSPFQGSAGYTF.

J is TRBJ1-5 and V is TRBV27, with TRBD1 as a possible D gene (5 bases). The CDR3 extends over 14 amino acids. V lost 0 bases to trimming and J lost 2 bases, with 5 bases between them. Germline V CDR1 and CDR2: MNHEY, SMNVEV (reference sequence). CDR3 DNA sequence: TGTGCCAGCAGTTTATCCAGGGGCAATCAGCCCCAGCATTTT. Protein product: CASSLSRGNQPQHF.

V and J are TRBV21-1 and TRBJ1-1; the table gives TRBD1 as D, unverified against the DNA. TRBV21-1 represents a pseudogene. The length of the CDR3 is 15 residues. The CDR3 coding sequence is TGTGCCAGCAGCAAATGGGGCAGGAAGAACACTGAAGCTTTCTTT. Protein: CASSKWGRKNTEAFF.

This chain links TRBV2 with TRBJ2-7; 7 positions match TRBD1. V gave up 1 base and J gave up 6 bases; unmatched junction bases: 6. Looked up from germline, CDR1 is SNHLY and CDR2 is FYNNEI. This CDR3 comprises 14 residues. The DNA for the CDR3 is TGTGCCAGCAGTGAAGACAGGGGATATGGCGAGCAGTACTTC. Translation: CASSEDRGYGEQYF.

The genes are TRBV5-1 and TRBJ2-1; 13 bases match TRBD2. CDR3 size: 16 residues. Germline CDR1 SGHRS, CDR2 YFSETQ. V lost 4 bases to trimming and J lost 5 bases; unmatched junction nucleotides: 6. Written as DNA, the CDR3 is TGCGCCAGCAGCCCGGGGGGGACTAGCGGGGACAATGAGCAGTTCTTC. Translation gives CASSPGGTSGDNEQFF.

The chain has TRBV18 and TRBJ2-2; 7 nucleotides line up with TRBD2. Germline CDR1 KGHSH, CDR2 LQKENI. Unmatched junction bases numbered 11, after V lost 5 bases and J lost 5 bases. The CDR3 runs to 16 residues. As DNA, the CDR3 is TGTGCCAGCTCAGCACGGACGGTCGGGGGGACCGGGGAGCTGTTTTTT. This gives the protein CASSARTVGGTGELFF. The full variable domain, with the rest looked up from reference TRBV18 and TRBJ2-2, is NAGVMQNPRHLVRRRGQEARLRCSPMKGHSHVYWYRQLPEEGLKFMVYLQKENIIDESGMPKERFSAEFPKEGPSILRIQQVVRGDSAAYFCASSARTVGGTGELFFGEGSRLTVL.

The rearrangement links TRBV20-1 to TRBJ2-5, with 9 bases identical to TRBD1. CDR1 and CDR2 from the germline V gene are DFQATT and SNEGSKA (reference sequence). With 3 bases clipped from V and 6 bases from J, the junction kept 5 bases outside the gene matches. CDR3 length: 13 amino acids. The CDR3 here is CSASGTGWKTQYF. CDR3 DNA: TGCAGTGCTAGTGGGACAGGGTGGAAGACCCAGTACTTC.

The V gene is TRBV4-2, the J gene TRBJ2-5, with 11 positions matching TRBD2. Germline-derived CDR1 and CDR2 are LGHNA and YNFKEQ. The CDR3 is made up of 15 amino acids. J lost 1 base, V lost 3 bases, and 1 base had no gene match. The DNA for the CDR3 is TGTGCCAGCAGCCAGACTAGCGGGGTCCAAGAGACCCAGTACTTC. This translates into CASSQTSGVQETQYF.